The 15 T cell receptor beta chains below come from one sample, sequenced in a study of T cells in Graves' hyperthyroidism and ophthalmopathy. Amplified regions were TCR beta CDR3 sequences from RNA transcripts. The TCR CDR3 was amplified in a first-round RT-PCR using the HTBI primer set. TCRdb called the multiplex PCR reads again in MiXCR, with one record for every CDR3 protein. Among around 300,000 distinct CDR3 sequences, roughly an eighth were seen once, and the ten largest hold 30% to 40%. Input material: blood. The receptors derive from a woman in her thirties or forties with Graves' ophthalmopathy.

The table lists this clonotype with many counts. The gene calls are TRBV5-6 and TRBJ2-3; D uncertain. The ends were cut back, 1 base at V and 5 bases at J, with 14 bases in the middle. The CDR3 contains 15 residues. CDR1 and CDR2 from the germline V gene are SGHDT and YYEEEE. DNA for the CDR3: TGTGCCAGCAGCTTGTCTGGTCAAGGGAAAGATACGCAGTATTTT. Translated, it gives CASSLSGQGKDTQYF.

In this sample, this clonotype turned up a few times. The chain combines TRBV5-4 with TRBJ2-7, with 12 bases that match TRBD2. J gave up 6 bases and V 4 bases, and 8 bases lay outside the gene matches. CDR1 and CDR2 (germline): SGHNT, YYREEE (reference sequence). The CDR3 consists of 15 residues. This chain's CDR3 is CASSDEGLAGTEQYF. The CDR3 bases are TGTGCCAGCAGCGACGAAGGACTAGCGGGAACCGAGCAGTACTTC.

This clonotype showed up just a few times. The V gene is TRBV19, the J gene TRBJ2-5; TRBD1 matches at 7 bases. V gave up 5 bases and J gave up 3 bases; unmatched junction bases: 9. The CDR3 is 15 amino acids. CDR1 is LNHDA and CDR2 is SQIVND in the germline V gene (reference sequence). DNA for the CDR3: TGTGCCAGTAGTCCGAGCCCGACAGGGAAAGAGACCCAGTACTTC. Its translation: CASSPSPTGKETQYF. The full variable domain, its missing parts supplied by reference TRBV19 and TRBJ2-5, is DGGITQSPKYLFRKEGQNVTLSCEQNLNHDAMYWYRQDPGQGLRLIYYSQIVNDFQKGDIAEGYSVSREKKESFPLTVTSAQKNPTAFYLCASSPSPTGKETQYFGPGTRLLVL.

This clonotype has at least ten counts. This rearrangement joins TRBV28 to TRBJ1-1; D is perhaps TRBD1 (5 bases). V lost 2 bases to trimming and J lost 4 bases, with 14 bases between them. Germline values: CDR1 MDHEN, CDR2 SYDVKM. The CDR3 loop spans 15 amino acids. The CDR3: CASSLPRGASTEAFF. Written as DNA, the CDR3 is TGTGCCAGCAGTTTACCTCGAGGGGCTAGCACTGAAGCTTTCTTT.

This clonotype was found many times. This chain joins TRBV12-3 or TRBV12-4 and TRBJ2-1, with 7 bases identical to TRBD2. The CDR3 covers 15 residues. V shed 5 bases and J 4 bases; nucleotides not matched to a gene: 8. CDR3 nucleotides: TGTGCCAGCAGTCCAAGCGGGAAGGCTTACAATGAGCAGTTCTTC. This gives the protein CASSPSGKAYNEQFF.

This clonotype has ten or more counts. The gene calls are TRBV6-1 and TRBJ2-1; the D is unclear. V dropped 0 bases and J dropped 2 bases, with 11 bases sitting between them. The germline V gene has CDR1 MNHNS and CDR2 SASEGT. The CDR3 length is 16 residues. The CDR3 region has the DNA TGTGCCAGCAGTGAAGCCGGAGCAGCCGCCTACAATGAGCAGTTCTTC. This encodes CASSEAGAAAYNEQFF.

At least ten counts were recorded for this clonotype. The CDR3 reads CASSLSAGRSGYTF. The CDR3 region has the DNA TGTGCCAGCAGTTTATCGGCGGGGCGGAGTGGCTACACCTTC. The rearrangement uses TRBV27 and TRBJ1-2; tentatively, D is TRBD1 (5 bases). This CDR3 is 14 amino acids long. Trimming pared 0 bases from V and 7 bases from J, leaving 12 bases between. CDR1 MNHEY and CDR2 SMNVEV come from the germline V gene (reference sequence).

This chain joins TRBV19 and TRBJ2-1; 7 bases map to TRBD1. This CDR3 comprises 20 residues. CDR1 is LNHDA and CDR2 is SQIVND in the germline V gene (reference sequence). The V and J ends lost 6 bases and 0 bases, in that order; junction bases with no gene match: 20. CDR3 DNA: TGTGCCAGTAGCCTACTGACAGGGAACGTGTGGGGGAGCTCCTACAATGAGCAGTTCTTC. Amino acids: CASSLLTGNVWGSSYNEQFF.

This clonotype appeared many times. The chain has TRBV24-1 and TRBJ2-4; D not resolved. This CDR3 is 13 amino acids long. Germline CDR1 is KGHDR and CDR2 is SFDVKD. Trimming pared 4 bases from V and 1 base from J, leaving 4 bases between. The CDR3 loop reads CATSESAKNIQYF. CDR3 sequence (DNA): TGTGCCACCAGTGAGTCGGCCAAAAACATTCAGTACTTC.

This clonotype was counted between two and nine times. The gene calls are TRBV18 and TRBJ2-5, with D tentatively TRBD1 (5 bases). Germline values: CDR1 KGHSH, CDR2 LQKENI. This CDR3 spans 15 amino acids. Trimming cost V 2 bases and J 5 bases, with 15 bases left between them. Here the CDR3 DNA reads TGTGCCAGCTCACCAGGGGCAGGTTTAGTGGAGACCCAGTACTTC. Translated: CASSPGAGLVETQYF.

This clonotype was seen repeatedly, ten times or more. The chain joins TRBV25-1 to TRBJ1-3; the D is unclear. Germline V lookup: CDR1 MGHDK, CDR2 SYGVNS. The CDR3 contains 16 residues. The germline V and J ends were trimmed by 6 bases and 0 bases, with 15 bases remaining between them. The CDR3 sequence: CASRALGRDSGNTIYF. Written as DNA, the CDR3 is TGTGCCAGCAGGGCCTTAGGGAGGGACTCTGGAAACACCATATATTTT.

In its sample, this clonotype was seen a few times. This chain links TRBV5-1 with TRBJ2-3; 11 nucleotides align to TRBD1. CDR1 SGHRS and CDR2 YFSETQ come from the germline V gene. The CDR3 extends over 14 amino acids. V lost 4 bases and J lost 6; bases outside the gene matches: 4. CDR3 DNA sequence: TGCGCCAGCAGCCGGACAGGGGGCGACGATACGCAGTATTTT. Translated: CASSRTGGDDTQYF.

This clonotype showed up many times. This chain joins TRBV11-3 and TRBJ2-1; possibly TRBD2 for D (7 bases). V gave up 5 bases and J gave up 4 bases, with 15 bases separating them. Looked up from germline, CDR1 is SGHNT and CDR2 is YENEEA. The CDR3 extends over 15 amino acids. The CDR3 DNA follows: TGTGCCAGCAGCCCCGGTGGGGGGGCGTACAATGAGCAGTTCTTC. Protein sequence: CASSPGGGAYNEQFF.

This clonotype was counted ten times or more. This chain links TRBV11-3 with TRBJ2-1; D is uncertain. With 0 bases removed from V and 5 bases from J, the gap between germline ends came to 5 bases. Germline V CDR1 and CDR2: SGHNT, YENEEA. The CDR3 runs 13 residues. This CDR3 is CASSLDRNNEQFF. Written as DNA, the CDR3 is TGTGCCAGCAGCTTAGATCGAAACAATGAGCAGTTCTTC.

This clonotype was picked up many times. CDR3 in DNA: TGTGCCAGCAGTTACCCAGGACAGGGGACCTATGGCTACACCTTC. Translated: CASSYPGQGTYGYTF. V gene TRBV6-1 combines with J gene TRBJ1-2; the match to TRBD1 covers 9 bases. CDR3 size: 15 residues. CDR1 is MNHNS and CDR2 is SASEGT in the germline V gene. V shed 5 bases, J shed 4 bases, and the junction held 8 bases outside the gene matches.